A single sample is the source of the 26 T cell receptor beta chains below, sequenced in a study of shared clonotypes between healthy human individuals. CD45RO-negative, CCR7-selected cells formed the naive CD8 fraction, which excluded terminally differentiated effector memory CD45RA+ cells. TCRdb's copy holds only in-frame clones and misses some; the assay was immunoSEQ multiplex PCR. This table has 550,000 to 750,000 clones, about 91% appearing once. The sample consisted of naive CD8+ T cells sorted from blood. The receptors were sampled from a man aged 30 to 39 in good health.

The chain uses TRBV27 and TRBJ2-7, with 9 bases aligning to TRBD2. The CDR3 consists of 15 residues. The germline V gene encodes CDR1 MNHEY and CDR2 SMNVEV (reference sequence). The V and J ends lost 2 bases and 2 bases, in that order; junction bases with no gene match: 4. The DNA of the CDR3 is TGTGCCAGCAGTTTAGCAGCGGGAGGAACCTACGAGCAGTACTTC. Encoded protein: CASSLAAGGTYEQYF.

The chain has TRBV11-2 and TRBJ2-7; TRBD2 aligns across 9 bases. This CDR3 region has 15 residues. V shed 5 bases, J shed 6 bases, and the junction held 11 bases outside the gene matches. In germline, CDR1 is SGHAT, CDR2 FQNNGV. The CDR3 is CASSPLVREGLEQYF. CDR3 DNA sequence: TGTGCCAGCAGCCCTCTGGTGCGGGAGGGCCTCGAGCAGTACTTC.

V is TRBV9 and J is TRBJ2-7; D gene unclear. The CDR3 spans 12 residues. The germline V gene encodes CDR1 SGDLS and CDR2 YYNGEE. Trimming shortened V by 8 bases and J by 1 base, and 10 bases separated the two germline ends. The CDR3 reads CASGMGSYEQYF. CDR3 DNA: TGTGCCAGTGGTATGGGTTCCTACGAGCAGTACTTC.

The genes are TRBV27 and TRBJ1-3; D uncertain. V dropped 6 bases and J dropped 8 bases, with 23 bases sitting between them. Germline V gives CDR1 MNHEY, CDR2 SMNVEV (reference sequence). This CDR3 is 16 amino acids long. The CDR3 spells CASSPVGSAAGDTIYF. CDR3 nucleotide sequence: TGTGCCAGCAGCCCGGTCGGGTCGGCAGCCGGGGACACCATATATTTT.

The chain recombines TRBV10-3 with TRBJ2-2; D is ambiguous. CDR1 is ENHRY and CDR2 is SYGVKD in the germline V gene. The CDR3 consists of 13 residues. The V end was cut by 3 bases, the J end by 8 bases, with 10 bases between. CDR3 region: CAISESYVGELFF. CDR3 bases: TGTGCCATCAGTGAATCTTACGTGGGGGAGCTGTTTTTT.

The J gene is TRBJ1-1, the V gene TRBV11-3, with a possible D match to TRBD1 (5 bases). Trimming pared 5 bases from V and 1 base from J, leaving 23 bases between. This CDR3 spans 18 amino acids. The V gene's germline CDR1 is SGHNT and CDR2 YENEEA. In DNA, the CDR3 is TGTGCCAGCAGCCAGCGGGCAGGGACCGGACGGGGGAACACTGAAGCTTTCTTT. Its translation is CASSQRAGTGRGNTEAFF.

The CDR3, as DNA: TGTGCCAGCAGTTACGAGGGGGGGAATCGCTACGAGCAGTACTTC. This codes for CASSYEGGNRYEQYF. The V gene is TRBV6-6, the J gene TRBJ2-7; D may be TRBD2 (7 bases). The CDR3 has 15 amino acids. Germline assignment: CDR1 MNHNY and CDR2 SVGAGI (reference sequence). The V gene lost 2 bases and the J gene lost 3 bases, with 14 bases spanning the gap.

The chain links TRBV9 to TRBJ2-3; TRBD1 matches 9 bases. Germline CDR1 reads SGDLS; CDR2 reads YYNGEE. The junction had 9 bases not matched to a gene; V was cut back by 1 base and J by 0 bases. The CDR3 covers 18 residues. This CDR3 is CASSVSQGGTGSTDTQYF. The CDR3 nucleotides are TGTGCCAGCAGCGTATCCCAAGGAGGGACAGGGAGCACAGATACGCAGTATTTT.

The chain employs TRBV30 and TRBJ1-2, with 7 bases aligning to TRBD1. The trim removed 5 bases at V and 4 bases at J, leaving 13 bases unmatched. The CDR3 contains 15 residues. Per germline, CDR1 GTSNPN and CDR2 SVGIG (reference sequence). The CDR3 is CAWHPGQLFIYGYTF. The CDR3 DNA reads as TGTGCCTGGCATCCGGGACAGTTGTTCATCTATGGCTACACCTTC.

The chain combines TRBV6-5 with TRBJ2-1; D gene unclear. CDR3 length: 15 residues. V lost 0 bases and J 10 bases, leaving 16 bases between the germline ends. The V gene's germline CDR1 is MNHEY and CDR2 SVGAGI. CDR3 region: CASSYSTMEIREQFF. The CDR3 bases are TGTGCCAGCAGTTACTCGACAATGGAAATAAGGGAGCAGTTCTTC.

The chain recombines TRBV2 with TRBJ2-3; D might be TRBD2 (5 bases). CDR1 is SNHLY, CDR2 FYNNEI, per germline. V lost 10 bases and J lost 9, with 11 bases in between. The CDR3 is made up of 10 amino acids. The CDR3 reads CATIAHTQYF. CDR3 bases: TGTGCCACTATAGCGCACACGCAGTATTTT.

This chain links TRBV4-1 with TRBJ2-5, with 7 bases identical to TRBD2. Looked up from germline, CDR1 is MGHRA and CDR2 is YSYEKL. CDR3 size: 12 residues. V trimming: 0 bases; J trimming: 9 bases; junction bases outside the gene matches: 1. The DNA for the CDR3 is TGCGCCAGCAGCCAAGATGGGAGGGCCCAGTACTTC. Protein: CASSQDGRAQYF.

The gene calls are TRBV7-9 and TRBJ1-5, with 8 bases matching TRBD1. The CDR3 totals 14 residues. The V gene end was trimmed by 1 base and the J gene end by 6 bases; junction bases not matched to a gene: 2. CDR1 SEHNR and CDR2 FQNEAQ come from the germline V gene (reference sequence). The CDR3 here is CASSLGTGLQPQHF. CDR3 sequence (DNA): TGTGCCAGCAGCTTAGGGACAGGGCTTCAGCCCCAGCATTTT.

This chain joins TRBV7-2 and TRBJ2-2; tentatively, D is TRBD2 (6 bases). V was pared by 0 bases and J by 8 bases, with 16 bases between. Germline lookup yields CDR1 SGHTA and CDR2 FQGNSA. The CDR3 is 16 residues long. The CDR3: CASSLAGGGRRGELFF. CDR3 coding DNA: TGTGCCAGCAGCTTAGCGGGAGGAGGGAGGCGGGGGGAGCTGTTTTTT.

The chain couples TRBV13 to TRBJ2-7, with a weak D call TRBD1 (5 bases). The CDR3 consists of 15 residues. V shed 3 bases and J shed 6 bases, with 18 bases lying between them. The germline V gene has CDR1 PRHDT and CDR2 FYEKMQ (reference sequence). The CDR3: CASSLDTSRNREQYF. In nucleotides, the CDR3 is TGTGCCAGCAGCTTGGACACCTCCAGGAACCGCGAGCAGTACTTC. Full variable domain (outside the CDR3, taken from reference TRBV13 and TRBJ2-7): AAGVIQSPRHLIKEKRETATLKCYPIPRHDTVYWYQQGPGQDPQFLISFYEKMQSDKGSIPDRFSAQQFSDYHSELNMSSLELGDSALYFCASSLDTSRNREQYFGPGTRLTVT.

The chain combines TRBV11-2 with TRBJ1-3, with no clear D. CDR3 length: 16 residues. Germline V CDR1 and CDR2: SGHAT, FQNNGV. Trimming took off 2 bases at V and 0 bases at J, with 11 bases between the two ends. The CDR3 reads CASSLPGDYSGNTIYF. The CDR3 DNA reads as TGTGCCAGCAGCTTACCTGGAGATTACTCTGGAAACACCATATATTTT.

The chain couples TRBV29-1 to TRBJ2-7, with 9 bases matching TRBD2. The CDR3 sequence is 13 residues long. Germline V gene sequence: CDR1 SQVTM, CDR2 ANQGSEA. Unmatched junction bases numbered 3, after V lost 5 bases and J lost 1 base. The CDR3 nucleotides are TGCAGCGTTCGGCGGGAGGGTTCCTACGAGCAGTACTTC. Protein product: CSVRREGSYEQYF.

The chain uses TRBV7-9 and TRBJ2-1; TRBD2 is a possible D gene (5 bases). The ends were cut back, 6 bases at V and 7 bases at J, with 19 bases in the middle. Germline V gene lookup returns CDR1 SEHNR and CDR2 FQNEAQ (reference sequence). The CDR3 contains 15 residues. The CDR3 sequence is CASSDVRGRGNEQFF. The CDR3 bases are TGTGCCAGCAGTGACGTTCGAGGGAGAGGGAATGAGCAGTTCTTC.

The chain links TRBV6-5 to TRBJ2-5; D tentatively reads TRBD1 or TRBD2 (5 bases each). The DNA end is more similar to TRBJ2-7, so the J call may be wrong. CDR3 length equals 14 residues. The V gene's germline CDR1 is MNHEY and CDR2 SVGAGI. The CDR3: CASTPGTAEDEQYF. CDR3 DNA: TGTGCCAGCACCCCTGGGACGGCCGAGGACGAGCAGTACTTC.

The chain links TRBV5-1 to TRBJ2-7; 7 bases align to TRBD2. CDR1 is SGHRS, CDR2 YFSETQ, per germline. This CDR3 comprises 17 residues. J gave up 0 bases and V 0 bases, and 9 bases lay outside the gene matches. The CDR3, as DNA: TGCGCCAGCAGCTTGGGAGGGCTAGCGGACCTCTCCTACGAGCAGTACTTC. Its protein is CASSLGGLADLSYEQYF.

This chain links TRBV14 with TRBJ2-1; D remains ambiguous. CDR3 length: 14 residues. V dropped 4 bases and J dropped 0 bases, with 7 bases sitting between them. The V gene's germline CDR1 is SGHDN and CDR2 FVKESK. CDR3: CASSPATSYNEQFF. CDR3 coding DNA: TGTGCCAGCAGCCCGGCTACCTCCTACAATGAGCAGTTCTTC.

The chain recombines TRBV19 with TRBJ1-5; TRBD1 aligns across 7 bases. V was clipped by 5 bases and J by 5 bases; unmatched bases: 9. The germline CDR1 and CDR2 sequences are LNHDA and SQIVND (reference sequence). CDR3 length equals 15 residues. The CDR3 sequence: CASSPDRVWDQPQHF. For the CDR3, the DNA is TGTGCCAGTAGTCCCGACAGGGTCTGGGATCAGCCCCAGCATTTT.

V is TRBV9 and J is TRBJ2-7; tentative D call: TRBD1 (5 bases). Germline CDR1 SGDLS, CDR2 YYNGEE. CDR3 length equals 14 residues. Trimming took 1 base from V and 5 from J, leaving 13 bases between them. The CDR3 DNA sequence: TGTGCCAGCAGCGTATGGCCCCAGGGCGACGAGCAGTACTTC. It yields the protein CASSVWPQGDEQYF.

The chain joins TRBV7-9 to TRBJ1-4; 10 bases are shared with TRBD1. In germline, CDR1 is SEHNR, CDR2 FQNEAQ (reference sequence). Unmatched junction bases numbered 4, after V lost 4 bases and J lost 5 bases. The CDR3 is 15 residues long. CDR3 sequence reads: CASSSTGGENEKLFF. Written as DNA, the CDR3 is TGTGCCAGCAGCTCGACAGGGGGCGAGAATGAAAAACTGTTTTTT.

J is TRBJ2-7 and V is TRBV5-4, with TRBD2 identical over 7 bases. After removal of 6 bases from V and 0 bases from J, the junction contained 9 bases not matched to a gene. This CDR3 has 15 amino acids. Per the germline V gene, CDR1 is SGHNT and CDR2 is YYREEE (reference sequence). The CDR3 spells CASTLGAGSSYEQYF. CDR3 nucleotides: TGTGCCAGCACTCTCGGAGCGGGAAGCTCCTACGAGCAGTACTTC.

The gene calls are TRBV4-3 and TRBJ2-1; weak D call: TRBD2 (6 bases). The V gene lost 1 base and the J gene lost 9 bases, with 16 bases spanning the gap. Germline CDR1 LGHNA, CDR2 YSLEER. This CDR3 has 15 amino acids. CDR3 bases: TGCGCCAGCAGCCAAGGCACCGGGACTGCTATTGAGCAGTTCTTC. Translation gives CASSQGTGTAIEQFF.